This T cell receptor beta chain was captured by sequencing in a study of blood T cell repertoires in COVID-19. Study details: T cells, B-cell-depleted T cells, or PBMCs provided the cDNA or gDNA that served as material.

The authors' processing: Amplification from reference gene primers served as the basis for estimated nucleated cell counts. Profiling relied on immunoSEQ multiplex PCR, and the TCRdb table lists in-frame clones only, not all of them. The V and J calls and clone size are taken from that table; D and trimming were inferred from the DNA. The top ten hold around 8% of the sample, which has about 180,000 clones, 82% seen once. Trimming took 4 bases from V and 8 from J; bases not matched to a gene: 5. The CDR3 is 14 residues long. Looked up from germline, CDR1 is SGHRS and CDR2 is YFSETQ. Input material: peripheral blood. The chain recombines TRBV5-1 with TRBJ1-6; 8 nucleotides line up with TRBD1. The receptor was derived from a woman between 65 and 79 years old with acute or convalescent COVID-19. DNA of the CDR3: TGCGCCAGCAGCACACAGGGGGGGGATTCACCCCTCCACTTT. Encoded protein: CASSTQGGDSPLHF. Complete variable domain (other parts from reference TRBV5-1 and TRBJ1-6): KAGVTQTPRYLIKTRGQQVTLSCSPISGHRSVSWYQQTPGQGLQFLFEYFSETQRNKGNFPGRFSGRQFSNSRSEMNVSTLELGDSALYLCASSTQGGDSPLHFGNGTRLTVT.